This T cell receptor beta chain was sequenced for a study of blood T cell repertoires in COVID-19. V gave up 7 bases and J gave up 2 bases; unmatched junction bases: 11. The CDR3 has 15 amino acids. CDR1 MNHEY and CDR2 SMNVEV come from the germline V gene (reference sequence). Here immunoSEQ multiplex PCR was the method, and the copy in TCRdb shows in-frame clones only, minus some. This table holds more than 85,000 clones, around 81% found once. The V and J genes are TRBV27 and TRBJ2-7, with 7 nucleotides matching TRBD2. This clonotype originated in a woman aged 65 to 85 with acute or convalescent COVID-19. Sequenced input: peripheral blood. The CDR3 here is CASIKSGINPYEQYF. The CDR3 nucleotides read TGTGCCAGCATCAAGAGCGGGATAAATCCCTACGAGCAGTACTTC.